This TCR beta chain was sequenced for a study of beta chain features in type 1 diabetes. Expressed TCRB transcripts were sequenced, since all the RNA that had been isolated was reverse transcribed. The method was immunoSEQ multiplex PCR; TCRdb's version includes in-frame clones alone and lacks a portion of them. The sample lists roughly 370,000 clones; around 13% were seen once. On average, the one heparinised blood draw given by each donor was roughly 100 mL. CD4+ cells of the naive, central memory, regulatory and stem cell-like memory types were sorted via CD45RO/CCR7/CD25/CD127/CD95/CD27. The TCR sequence derives from a man younger than 45 in good health. The sample was naive CD4+ T cells from blood.

The DNA for the CDR3 is TGTGCCAGCAGCCCACTAGCGGGAACCACCTACGAGCAGTACTTC. Its translation is CASSPLAGTTYEQYF. The V call is TRBV9, the J call TRBJ2-7; 10 nucleotides agree with TRBD2. The length of the CDR3 is 15 residues. J was trimmed by 2 bases and V by 4 bases; bases with no gene match: 6. Germline CDR1 is SGDLS and CDR2 is YYNGEE.